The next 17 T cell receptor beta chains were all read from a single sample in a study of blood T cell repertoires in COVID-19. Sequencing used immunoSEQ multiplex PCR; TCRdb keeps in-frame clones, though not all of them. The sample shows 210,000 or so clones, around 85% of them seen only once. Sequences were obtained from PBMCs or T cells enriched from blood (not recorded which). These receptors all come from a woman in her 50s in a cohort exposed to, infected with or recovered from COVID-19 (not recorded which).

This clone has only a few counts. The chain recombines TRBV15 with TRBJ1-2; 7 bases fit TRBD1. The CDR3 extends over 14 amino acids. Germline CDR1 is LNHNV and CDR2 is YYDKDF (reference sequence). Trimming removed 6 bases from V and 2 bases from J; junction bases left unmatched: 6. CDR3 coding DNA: TGTGCCACCAGGTCGGGCAGGGGGAACTATGGCTACACCTTC. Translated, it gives CATRSGRGNYGYTF.

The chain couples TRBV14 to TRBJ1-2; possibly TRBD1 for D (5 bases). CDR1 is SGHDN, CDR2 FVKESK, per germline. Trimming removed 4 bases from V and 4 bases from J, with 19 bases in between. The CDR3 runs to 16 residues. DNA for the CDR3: TGTGCCAGCAGCCTTTTAAGGAGGGGCCGGGTCTATGGCTACACCTTC. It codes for CASSLLRRGRVYGYTF.

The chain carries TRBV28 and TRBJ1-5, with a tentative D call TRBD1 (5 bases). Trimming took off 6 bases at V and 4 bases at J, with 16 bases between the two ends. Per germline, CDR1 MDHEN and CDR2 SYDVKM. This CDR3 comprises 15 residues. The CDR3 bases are TGTGCCAGCAGGCGGACCGGGACTTCAAATCAGCCCCAGCATTTT. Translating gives CASRRTGTSNQPQHF.

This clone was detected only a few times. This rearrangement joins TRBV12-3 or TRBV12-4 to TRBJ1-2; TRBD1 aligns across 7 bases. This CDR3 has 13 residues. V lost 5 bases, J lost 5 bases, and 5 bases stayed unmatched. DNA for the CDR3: TGTGCCAGCAGTCCGACAGGGCAATATGGCTACACCTTC. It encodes CASSPTGQYGYTF.

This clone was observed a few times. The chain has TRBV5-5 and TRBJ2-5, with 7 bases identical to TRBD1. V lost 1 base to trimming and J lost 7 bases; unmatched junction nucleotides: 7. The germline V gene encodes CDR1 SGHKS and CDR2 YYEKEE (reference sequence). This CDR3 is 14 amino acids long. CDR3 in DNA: TGTGCCAGCAGCTTGACTTTCCAGGGGGTGACCCAGTACTTC. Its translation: CASSLTFQGVTQYF.

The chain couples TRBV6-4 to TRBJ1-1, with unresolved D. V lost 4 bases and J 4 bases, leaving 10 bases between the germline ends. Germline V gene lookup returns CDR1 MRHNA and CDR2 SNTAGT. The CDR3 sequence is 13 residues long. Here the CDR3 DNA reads TGTGCCAGCAGTGTCGCCCCGGGCACTGAAGCTTTCTTT. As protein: CASSVAPGTEAFF.

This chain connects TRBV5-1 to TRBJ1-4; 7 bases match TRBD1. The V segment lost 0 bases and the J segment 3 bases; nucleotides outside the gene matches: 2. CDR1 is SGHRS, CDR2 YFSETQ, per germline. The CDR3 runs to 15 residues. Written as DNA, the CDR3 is TGCGCCAGCAGCTTGGCCGGGACAGCTAATGAAAAACTGTTTTTT. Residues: CASSLAGTANEKLFF. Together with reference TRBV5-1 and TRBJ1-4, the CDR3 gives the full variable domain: KAGVTQTPRYLIKTRGQQVTLSCSPISGHRSVSWYQQTPGQGLQFLFEYFSETQRNKGNFPGRFSGRQFSNSRSEMNVSTLELGDSALYLCASSLAGTANEKLFFGSGTQLSVL.

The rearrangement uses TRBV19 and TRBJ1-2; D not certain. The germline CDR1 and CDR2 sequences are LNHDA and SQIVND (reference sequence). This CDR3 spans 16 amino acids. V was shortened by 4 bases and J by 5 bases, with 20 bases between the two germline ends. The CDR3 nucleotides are TGTGCCAGTAGTACCCCCAGCGGGATCATAGGTTATGGCTACACCTTC. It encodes CASSTPSGIIGYGYTF.

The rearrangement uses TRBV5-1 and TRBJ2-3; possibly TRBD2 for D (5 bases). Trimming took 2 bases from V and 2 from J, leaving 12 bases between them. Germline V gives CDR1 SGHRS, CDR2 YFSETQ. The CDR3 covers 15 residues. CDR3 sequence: CASSLSTTYTDTQYF. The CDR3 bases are TGCGCCAGCAGCTTATCGACTACTTACACAGATACGCAGTATTTT.

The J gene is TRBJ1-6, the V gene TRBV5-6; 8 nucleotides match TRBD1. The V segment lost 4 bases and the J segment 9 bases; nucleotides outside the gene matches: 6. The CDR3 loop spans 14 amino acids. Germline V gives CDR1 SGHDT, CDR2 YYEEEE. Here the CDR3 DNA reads TGTGCCAGCAGCGGGGGACAGGTTGGTTCACCCCTCCACTTT. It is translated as CASSGGQVGSPLHF. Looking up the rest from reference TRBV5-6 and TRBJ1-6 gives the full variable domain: DAGVTQSPTHLIKTRGQQVTLRCSPKSGHDTVSWYQQALGQGPQFIFQYYEEEERQRGNFPDRFSGHQFPNYSSELNVNALLLGDSALYLCASSGGQVGSPLHFGNGTRLTVT.

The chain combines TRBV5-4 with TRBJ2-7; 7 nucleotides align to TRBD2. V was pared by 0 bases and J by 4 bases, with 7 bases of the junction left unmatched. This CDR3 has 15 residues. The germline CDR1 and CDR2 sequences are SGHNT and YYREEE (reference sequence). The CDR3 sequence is CASSLGVAGQYEQYF. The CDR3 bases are TGTGCCAGCAGCTTGGGGGTAGCGGGCCAATACGAGCAGTACTTC. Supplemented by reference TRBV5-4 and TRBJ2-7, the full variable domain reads ETGVTQSPTHLIKTRGQQVTLRCSSQSGHNTVSWYQQALGQGPQFIFQYYREEENGRGNFPPRFSGLQFPNYSSELNVNALELDDSALYLCASSLGVAGQYEQYFGPGTRLTVT.

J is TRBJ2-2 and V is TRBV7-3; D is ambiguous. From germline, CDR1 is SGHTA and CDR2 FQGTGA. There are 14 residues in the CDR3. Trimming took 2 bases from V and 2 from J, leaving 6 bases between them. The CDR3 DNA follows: TGTGCCAGCAGCTTAGCACTTAACACCGGGGAGCTGTTTTTT. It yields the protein CASSLALNTGELFF.

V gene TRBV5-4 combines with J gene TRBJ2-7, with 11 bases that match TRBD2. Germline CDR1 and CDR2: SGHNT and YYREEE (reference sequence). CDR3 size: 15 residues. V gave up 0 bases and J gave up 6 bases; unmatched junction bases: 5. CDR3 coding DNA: TGTGCCAGCAGCTTGGAACTAGCGGGGGCTCTCGAGCAGTACTTC. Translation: CASSLELAGALEQYF.

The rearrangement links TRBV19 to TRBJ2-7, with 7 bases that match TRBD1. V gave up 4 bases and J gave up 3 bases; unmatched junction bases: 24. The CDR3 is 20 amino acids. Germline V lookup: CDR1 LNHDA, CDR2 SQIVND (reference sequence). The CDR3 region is CASSNSPGTVEDQTNYEQYF. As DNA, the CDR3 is TGTGCCAGTAGTAATAGCCCCGGGACAGTCGAGGACCAGACGAACTACGAGCAGTACTTC.

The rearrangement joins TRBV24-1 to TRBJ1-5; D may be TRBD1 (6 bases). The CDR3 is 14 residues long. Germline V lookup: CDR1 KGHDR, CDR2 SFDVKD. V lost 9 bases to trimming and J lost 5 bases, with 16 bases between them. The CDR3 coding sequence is TGTGCCACCCTTGACGTAGGGGGGGATCAGCCCCAGCATTTT. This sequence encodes CATLDVGGDQPQHF.

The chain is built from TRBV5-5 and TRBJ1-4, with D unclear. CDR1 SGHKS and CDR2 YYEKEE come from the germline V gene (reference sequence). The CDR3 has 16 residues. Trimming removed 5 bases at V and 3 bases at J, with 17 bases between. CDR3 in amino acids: CASSPLQTNPNEKLFF. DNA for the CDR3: TGTGCCAGCAGTCCTTTACAGACGAACCCTAATGAAAAACTGTTTTTT. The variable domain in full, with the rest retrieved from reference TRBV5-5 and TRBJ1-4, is DAGVTQSPTHLIKTRGQQVTLRCSPISGHKSVSWYQQVLGQGPQFIFQYYEKEERGRGNFPDRFSARQFPNYSSELNVNALLLGDSALYLCASSPLQTNPNEKLFFGSGTQLSVL.

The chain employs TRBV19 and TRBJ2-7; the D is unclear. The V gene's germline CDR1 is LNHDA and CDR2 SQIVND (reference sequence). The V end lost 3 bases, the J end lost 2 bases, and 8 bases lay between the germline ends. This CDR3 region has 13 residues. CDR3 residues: CASSIGATYEQYF. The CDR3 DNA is TGTGCCAGTAGTATCGGAGCCACCTACGAGCAGTACTTC.